These 26 T cell receptor beta chains share one sample of origin, sequenced in a study of T cell clonality in common variable immunodeficiency. Study observations and caveats: Fewer deletions and N-nucleotide insertions were reportedly seen in common variable immunodeficiency TCR beta sequences.

These receptors' antigens are unknown. The method was immunoSEQ multiplex PCR; TCRdb's version includes in-frame clones alone and lacks a portion of them. Singletons are absent from the sample, which has under 25,000 clones. The material sequenced was peripheral blood mononuclear cells. These receptors all stem from a human donor with common variable immunodeficiency.

This clone has ten or more counts. The CDR3 end lies 3 residues beyond the end of the read and is filled in from the germline J gene. V usage is TRBV7-2 and J usage is TRBJ2-1; 9 bases agree with TRBD2. This CDR3 spans 15 amino acids. The junction had 10 bases not matched to a gene; V was cut back by 4 bases and J by 9 bases. From germline, CDR1 is SGHTA and CDR2 FQGNSA. CDR3: CASSSTSGRLGEQFF. Partial CDR3 DNA: TGTGCCAGCAGCTCAACCAGCGGGAGGTTAGGTGAG.

As concerns this clone: The read ends 3 residues early relative to the CDR3; the germline J gene fills the gap. This chain links TRBV7-9 with TRBJ1-2; no clear D gene. The CDR3 has 14 residues. V was clipped by 2 bases and J by 6 bases, with 13 bases between them. Germline-derived CDR1 and CDR2 are SEHNR and FQNEAQ (reference sequence). The DNA read from the CDR3 is TGTGCCAGCAGCTTAATACAAGGTCGTGATGGC. It encodes CASSLIQGRDG. The full CDR3 reads CASSLIQGRDGYTF.

For this clone: The missing CDR3 end, 3 residues past where the read stops, is filled in from the germline J gene. This chain links TRBV5-1 with TRBJ2-5; tentative D call: TRBD2 (7 bases). Germline lookup yields CDR1 SGHRS and CDR2 YFSETQ. Trimming left V 1 base short and J 5 bases short, with 15 bases between. This CDR3 region has 15 residues. Partial CDR3 DNA: TGCGCCAGCAGCTTGTCGCGGGGGAGGGGGGAGACC. Its protein product is CASSLSRGRGET. In full, the CDR3 is CASSLSRGRGETQYF.

By share, this clone ranks as medium-sized. The covered CDR3 bases are TGTGCCAGCAGCTTTGACTTGAACACTGAA. It encodes CASSFDLNTE. The whole CDR3 protein is CASSFDLNTEAFF. The V and J genes are TRBV11-2 and TRBJ1-1; no clear D gene. The sequenced fragment ends 3 residues before the CDR3 boundary, so the rest is inferred from the germline J gene. V gave up 3 bases and J gave up 0 bases, with 5 bases separating them. Germline V gene lookup returns CDR1 SGHAT and CDR2 FQNNGV. The CDR3 length is 13 residues.

This clone was observed a handful of times. The observed sequence ends 3 residues before the CDR3 terminus, with the missing tail filled in from the germline J gene. The chain has TRBV19 and TRBJ2-7, with TRBD2 identical over 13 bases. The CDR3 sequence is 16 residues long. The V gene end was trimmed by 4 bases and the J gene end by 6 bases; junction bases not matched to a gene: 9. Germline CDR1 is LNHDA and CDR2 is SQIVND (reference sequence). This CDR3 reads CASSNPGTSGISEQYF. The sequenced part of the CDR3 DNA is TGTGCCAGTAGTAACCCCGGGACTAGCGGGATCTCCGAG.

This clone was found many times. The CDR3 end lies 3 residues beyond the end of the read and is filled in from the germline J gene. The chain employs TRBV6-2 or TRBV6-3 and TRBJ2-1, with 7 nucleotides matching TRBD2. J gave up 4 bases and V 2 bases, and 11 bases lay outside the gene matches. Germline loops: CDR1 MNHEY, CDR2 SVGEGT. This CDR3 has 17 residues. The CDR3 sequence is CASSYPPGSGRYNEQFF. Partial CDR3 DNA: TGTGCCAGCAGTTACCCCCCCGGTAGCGGGCGATACAATGAG.

About this clone itself: The read halts 3 residues ahead of the CDR3 end, with the missing end drawn from the germline J gene. The rearrangement uses TRBV19 and TRBJ2-3; D unresolved. Germline CDR1 reads LNHDA; CDR2 reads SQIVND (reference sequence). Trimming stripped 3 bases from V and 4 bases from J, with 11 bases between. CDR3 length: 14 amino acids. Incomplete CDR3 DNA: TGTGCCAGTAGTATGGTTGGCGGCCCAGATACG. It translates to CASSMVGGPDT. The whole CDR3 protein reads CASSMVGGPDTQYF.

This clone was detected a few times. The read is 3 residues too short to cover the CDR3 end, so that end is filled in from the germline J gene. J is TRBJ2-7 and V is TRBV2; tentative D call: TRBD1 (7 bases). The CDR3 runs 14 residues. V dropped 4 bases and J dropped 4 bases, with 14 bases sitting between them. Germline V gives CDR1 SNHLY, CDR2 FYNNEI. CDR3 in amino acids: CASSARDSGYEQYF. Incomplete CDR3 DNA: TGTGCCAGCAGTGCGCGGGACAGTGGATACGAG.

Ten or more counts support this clone. The CDR3 end falls 3 residues outside the read, so it is completed with the germline J gene. The chain recombines TRBV20-1 with TRBJ1-2, with a possible D match to TRBD1 (6 bases). Germline CDR1 reads DFQATT; CDR2 reads SNEGSKA (reference sequence). V gave up 2 bases and J gave up 3 bases, with 16 bases separating them. This CDR3 contains 15 residues. CDR3 in amino acids: CSARSHGTTDYGYTF. The CDR3 DNA, read in part, is TGCAGTGCTAGATCACACGGGACAACGGACTATGGC.

In this sample, this clone turned up a few times. The read halts 3 residues ahead of the CDR3 end, with the missing end drawn from the germline J gene. This chain uses TRBV6-2 or TRBV6-3 with TRBJ1-1, with 11 nucleotides matching TRBD1. Germline values: CDR1 MNHEY, CDR2 SVGEGT. There are 14 residues in the CDR3. Trimming took 4 bases from V and 2 from J; bases not matched to a gene: 0. CDR3 DNA, as far as it was read: TGTGCCAGCAGTTGGACAGGGGGCAACACTGAA. Residues: CASSWTGGNTE. The full CDR3 sequence reads CASSWTGGNTEAFF.

This clone came up a few times. The read gets to within 3 residues of the CDR3 end, and the germline J gene fills in the rest. The chain employs TRBV19 and TRBJ2-3; 7 nucleotides align to TRBD2. After removal of 3 bases from V and 6 bases from J, the junction contained 6 bases not matched to a gene. The CDR3 consists of 14 residues. Germline V CDR1 and CDR2: LNHDA, SQIVND (reference sequence). CDR3 sequence reads: CASSIPTSLDTQYF. CDR3 DNA (partial): TGTGCCAGTAGTATCCCGACTAGCTTGGATACG.

This clone was seen many times. Coverage ceases 3 residues before the CDR3 finishes, and the germline J gene fills in the end. The chain employs TRBV20-1 and TRBJ1-3, with 9 bases identical to TRBD1. From germline, CDR1 is DFQATT and CDR2 SNEGSKA (reference sequence). The CDR3 sequence is 13 residues long. The V segment lost 3 bases and the J segment 7 bases; nucleotides outside the gene matches: 4. The CDR3 sequence: CSASKQGANTIYF. The part of the CDR3 DNA that was read is TGCAGTGCTAGCAAACAGGGGGCGAACACC.

This clone occurred a few times. Partial CDR3 DNA: TGTGCCAGCTGTGGCGGGGAGTTTACCACAGATACG. This sequence encodes CASCGGEFTTDT. The complete CDR3 sequence is CASCGGEFTTDTQYF. The rearrangement links TRBV6-1 to TRBJ2-3; D is perhaps TRBD2 (6 bases). The CDR3 end lies 3 residues beyond the end of the read and is filled in from the germline J gene. V was trimmed by 8 bases and J by 2 bases, leaving 17 bases between them. The CDR3 length is 15 residues. The germline V gene has CDR1 MNHNS and CDR2 SASEGT.

This clone occurred a few times. The read ends 3 residues shy of where the CDR3 ends; the end is completed using the germline J gene. The genes are TRBV29-1 and TRBJ2-7; D is possibly TRBD1 (6 bases). The ends were cut back, 4 bases at V and 3 bases at J, with 10 bases in the middle. The V gene's germline CDR1 is SQVTM and CDR2 ANQGSEA. The CDR3 runs to 12 residues. The sequenced CDR3 bases are TGCAGCGTTGCAATGACAGGCTACGAG. It specifies CSVAMTGYE. The CDR3 in full is CSVAMTGYEQYF.

This clone was observed many times. The CDR3 extends 3 residues past the end of the read, so its final part is completed from the germline J gene. The V gene is TRBV29-1, the J gene TRBJ2-7; D perhaps matches TRBD2 (5 bases). CDR1 and CDR2 from the germline V gene are SQVTM and ANQGSEA. V was cut by 7 bases and J by 1 base, with 14 bases left in between. The CDR3 has 13 residues. The CDR3 reads CSAQSGSSYEQYF. CDR3 bases read: TGCAGCGCCCAAAGCGGTTCGTCCTACGAG.

For this clone: The CDR3 goes on 3 residues after the read ends, and that part is filled in from the germline J gene. The J gene is TRBJ2-5, the V gene TRBV5-1; 8 positions match TRBD1. Per germline, CDR1 SGHRS and CDR2 YFSETQ. This CDR3 has 16 amino acids. With 1 base clipped from V and 4 bases from J, the junction kept 9 bases outside the gene matches. The part of the CDR3 DNA that was read is TGCGCCAGCAGCTTGAATTTACGTGACAGGGGAGAGACC. Protein sequence: CASSLNLRDRGET. The entire CDR3 protein reads CASSLNLRDRGETQYF. Full variable domain (outside the CDR3, taken from reference TRBV5-1 and TRBJ2-5): KAGVTQTPRYLIKTRGQQVTLSCSPISGHRSVSWYQQTPGQGLQFLFEYFSETQRNKGNFPGRFSGRQFSNSRSEMNVSTLELGDSALYLCASSLNLRDRGETQYFGPGTRLLVL.

This clone was seen only a few times. One junction end does not reproduce the germline sequence, and a read error may be involved. The read terminates 3 residues ahead of where the CDR3 ends, so the germline J gene completes it. The genes are TRBV7-7 and TRBJ2-5, with D possibly TRBD2 on 5 matching bases. The CDR3 spans 14 residues. CDR1 is SSHAT, CDR2 FNYEAQ, per germline (reference sequence). The sequenced CDR3 bases are TGTGCTAGCAGCTTAGCTCGCGGGTCAGAGACC. It is translated as CASSLARGSET. The entire CDR3 protein is CASSLARGSETQYF.

This clone was detected a few times. The sequence runs out 3 residues before the end of the CDR3; the remainder is reconstructed from the germline J gene. The chain couples TRBV18 to TRBJ2-2; a weak D match, TRBD1 (6 bases). The CDR3 runs to 15 residues. The germline gives CDR1 KGHSH, CDR2 LQKENI. V lost 5 bases, J lost 0 bases, and 10 bases lay in between. The CDR3 sequence: CASSSGTPNTGELFF. CDR3 DNA (partial): TGTGCCAGCTCATCGGGGACACCGAACACCGGGGAG.

This clone was counted ten times or more. The observed sequence ends 3 residues before the CDR3 terminus, with the missing tail filled in from the germline J gene. V and J are TRBV5-1 and TRBJ2-5; perhaps TRBD2 as D (6 bases). The CDR3 sequence is 14 residues long. Trimming pared 0 bases from V and 2 bases from J, leaving 8 bases between. CDR1 is SGHRS and CDR2 is YFSETQ in the germline V gene. This chain's CDR3 is CASSLVGGQETQYF. CDR3 DNA (partial): TGCGCCAGCAGCTTGGTGGGGGGTCAAGAGACC.

This clone was seen a handful of times. The read halts 3 residues ahead of the CDR3 end, with the missing end drawn from the germline J gene. This chain joins TRBV18 and TRBJ1-2; D is unresolved. The ends were cut back, 3 bases at V and 0 bases at J, with 11 bases in the middle. CDR3 length: 15 amino acids. CDR1 is KGHSH and CDR2 is LQKENI in the germline V gene. CDR3 DNA, as far as it was read: TGTGCCAGCTCACCTGCGGGATCTACTAACTATGGC. Its translation: CASSPAGSTNYG. Given in full, the CDR3 is CASSPAGSTNYGYTF.

The sample holds many counts of this clone. The observed sequence ends 3 residues before the CDR3 terminus, with the missing tail filled in from the germline J gene. J is TRBJ1-1 and V is TRBV29-1, with D perhaps TRBD1 (5 bases). Germline CDR1 and CDR2: SQVTM and ANQGSEA. CDR3 length: 12 residues. The CDR3 DNA, read in part, is TGCAGCGTTGCCAGGGATTCGGGCGAA. Translation: CSVARDSGE. The full CDR3 protein is CSVARDSGEAFF.

As regards this clone: The read stops 3 residues short of the end of the CDR3; the missing end is completed from the germline J gene. The J gene is TRBJ1-1, the V gene TRBV30; TRBD1 aligns across 7 bases. The CDR3 extends over 12 amino acids. Looked up from germline, CDR1 is GTSNPN and CDR2 is SVGIG (reference sequence). CDR3 region: CAWSGSRQGAFF. The covered CDR3 bases are TGTGCCTGGAGTGGCTCACGACAGGGA.

This clone has at least ten counts. The read stops 3 residues short of the end of the CDR3; the missing end is completed from the germline J gene. The chain joins TRBV19 to TRBJ2-5; D uncertain. CDR1 and CDR2 from the germline V gene are LNHDA and SQIVND (reference sequence). This CDR3 has 12 residues. V lost 5 bases to trimming and J lost 5 bases, with 9 bases between them. The covered CDR3 bases are TGTGCCAGTAGTTCTAATCGGGAGACC. Translating gives CASSSNRET. The full-length CDR3 reads as CASSSNRETQYF.

This clone turned up a few times. Read coverage stops 3 residues before the CDR3 terminus; the germline J gene supplies the remainder. The chain carries TRBV2 and TRBJ2-5; TRBD2 might be the D (6 bases). The ends were cut back, 4 bases at V and 4 bases at J, with 16 bases in the middle. From germline, CDR1 is SNHLY and CDR2 FYNNEI. The CDR3 spans 15 residues. The CDR3 loop is CASSGGPLGGETQYF. CDR3 DNA, as far as it was read: TGTGCCAGCAGTGGCGGGCCTCTGGGGGGAGAGACC.

Details on this clone: The read ends 3 residues before the CDR3 terminus; that terminus is restored from the germline J gene. The chain uses TRBV6-2 or TRBV6-3 and TRBJ1-2; 9 bases align to TRBD1. In germline, CDR1 is MNHEY, CDR2 SVGEGT. The CDR3 consists of 14 residues. With V trimmed by 6 bases and J by 4 bases, 6 bases remained unmatched. The CDR3 DNA, read in part, is TGTGCCAGCAGACCCGGGGGACAGGGCTATGGC. Its translation is CASRPGGQGYG. The full CDR3 protein reads CASRPGGQGYGYTF.

This clone came up many times. Read coverage stops 3 residues before the CDR3 terminus; the germline J gene supplies the remainder. The sample has other DNA sequences that encode this CDR3 too. The V and J genes are TRBV7-2 and TRBJ2-5, with D possibly matching TRBD1 (6 bases). CDR3 length equals 14 residues. V dropped 3 bases and J dropped 2 bases, with 10 bases sitting between them. CDR1 is SGHTA, CDR2 FQGNSA, per germline. Incomplete CDR3 DNA: TGTGCCAGCAGCTTGGGGACACGTCAAGAGACC. It translates to CASSLGTRQET. The whole CDR3 protein is CASSLGTRQETQYF.